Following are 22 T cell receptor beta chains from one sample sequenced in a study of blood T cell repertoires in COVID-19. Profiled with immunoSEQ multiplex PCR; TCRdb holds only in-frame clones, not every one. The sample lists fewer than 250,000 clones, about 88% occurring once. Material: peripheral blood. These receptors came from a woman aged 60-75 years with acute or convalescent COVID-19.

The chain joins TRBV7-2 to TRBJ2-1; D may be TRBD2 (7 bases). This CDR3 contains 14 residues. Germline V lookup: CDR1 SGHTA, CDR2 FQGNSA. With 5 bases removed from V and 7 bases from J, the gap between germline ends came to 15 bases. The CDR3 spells CASSLGGGANEQFF. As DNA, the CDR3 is TGTGCCAGCAGCCTAGGTGGGGGGGCTAATGAGCAGTTCTTC. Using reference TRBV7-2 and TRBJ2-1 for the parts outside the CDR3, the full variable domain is GAGVSQSPSNKVTEKGKDVELRCDPISGHTALYWYRQSLGQGLEFLIYFQGNSAPDKSGLPSDRFSAERTGGSVSTLTIQRTQQEDSAVYLCASSLGGGANEQFFGPGTRLTVL.

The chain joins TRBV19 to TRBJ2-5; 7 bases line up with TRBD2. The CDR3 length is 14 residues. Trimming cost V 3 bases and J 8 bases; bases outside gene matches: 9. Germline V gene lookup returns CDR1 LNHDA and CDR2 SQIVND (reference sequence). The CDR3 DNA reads TGTGCCAGTAGTATGGGACTAAGGGTCGGAACCCAGTACTTC. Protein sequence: CASSMGLRVGTQYF.

The CDR3, as DNA: TGTGCCAGCAGTCTACTAGCGGGGGCTGAGAGCTCCTACAATGAGCAGTTCTTC. It encodes CASSLLAGAESSYNEQFF. The chain uses TRBV2 and TRBJ2-1; 11 bases are shared with TRBD2. The junction had 9 bases not matched to a gene; V was cut back by 5 bases and J by 0 bases. Germline CDR1 is SNHLY and CDR2 is FYNNEI. The CDR3 is made up of 18 amino acids.

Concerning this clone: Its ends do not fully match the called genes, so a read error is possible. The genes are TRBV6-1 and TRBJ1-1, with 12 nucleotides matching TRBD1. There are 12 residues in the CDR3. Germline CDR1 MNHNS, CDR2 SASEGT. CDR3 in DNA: TGTGCCAGCTTCAGGGGACAGGGGGCGACCTACTTT. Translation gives CASFRGQGATYF.

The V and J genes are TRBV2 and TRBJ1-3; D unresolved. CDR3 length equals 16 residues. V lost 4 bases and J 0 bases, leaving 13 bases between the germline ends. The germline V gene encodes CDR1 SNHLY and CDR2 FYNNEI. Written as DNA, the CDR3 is TGTGCCAGCAGTGGGGCCCGGCTGGACTCTGGAAACACCATATATTTT. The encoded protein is CASSGARLDSGNTIYF.

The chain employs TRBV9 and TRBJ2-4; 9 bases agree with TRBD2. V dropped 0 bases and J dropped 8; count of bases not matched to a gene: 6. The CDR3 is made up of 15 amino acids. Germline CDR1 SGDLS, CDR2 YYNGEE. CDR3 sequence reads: CASSVAPAGGDIQYF. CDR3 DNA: TGTGCCAGCAGCGTAGCTCCAGCGGGAGGTGACATTCAGTACTTC.

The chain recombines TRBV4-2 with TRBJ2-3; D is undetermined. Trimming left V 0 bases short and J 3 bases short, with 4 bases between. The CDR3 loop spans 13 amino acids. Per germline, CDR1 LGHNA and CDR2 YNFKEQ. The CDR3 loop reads CASSQDRTDTQYF. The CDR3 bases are TGTGCCAGCAGCCAAGACAGGACAGATACGCAGTATTTT.

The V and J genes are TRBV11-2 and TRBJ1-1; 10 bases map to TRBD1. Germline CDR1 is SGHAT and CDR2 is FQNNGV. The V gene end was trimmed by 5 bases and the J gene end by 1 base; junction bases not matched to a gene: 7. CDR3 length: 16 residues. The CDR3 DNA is TGTGCCAGCAGCCCCCGACAGGGGGCGAAGAACACTGAAGCTTTCTTT. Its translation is CASSPRQGAKNTEAFF.

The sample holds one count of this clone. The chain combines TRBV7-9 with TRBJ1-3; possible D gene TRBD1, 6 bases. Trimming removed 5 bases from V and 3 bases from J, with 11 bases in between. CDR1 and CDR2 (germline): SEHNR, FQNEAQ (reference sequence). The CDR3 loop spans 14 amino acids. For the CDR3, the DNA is TGTGCCAGCAGCCGGACAGCAGGTGGAAACACCATATATTTT. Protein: CASSRTAGGNTIYF. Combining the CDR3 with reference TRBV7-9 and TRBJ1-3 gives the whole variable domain DTGVSQNPRHKITKRGQNVTFRCDPISEHNRLYWYRQTLGQGPEFLTYFQNEAQLEKSRLLSDRFSAERPKGSFSTLEIQRTEQGDSAMYLCASSRTAGGNTIYFGEGSWLTVV.

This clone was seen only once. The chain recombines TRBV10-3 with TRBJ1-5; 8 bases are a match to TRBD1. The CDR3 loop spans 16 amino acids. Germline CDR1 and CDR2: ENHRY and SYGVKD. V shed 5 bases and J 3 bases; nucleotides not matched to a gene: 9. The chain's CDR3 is CAISQLGQDSNQPQHF. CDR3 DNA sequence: TGTGCCATCAGTCAACTGGGACAGGACTCCAATCAGCCCCAGCATTTT.

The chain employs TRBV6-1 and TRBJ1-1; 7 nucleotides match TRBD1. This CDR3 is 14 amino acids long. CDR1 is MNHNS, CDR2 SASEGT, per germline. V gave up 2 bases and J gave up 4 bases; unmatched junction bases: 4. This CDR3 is CASSEFTGATEAFF. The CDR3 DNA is TGTGCCAGCAGTGAATTTACAGGGGCCACTGAAGCTTTCTTT.

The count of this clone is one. CDR3 amino acids: CASRPPGGPLREQYF. In nucleotides, the CDR3 is TGTGCCAGCAGGCCACCAGGAGGACCCCTACGAGAGCAGTACTTC. This chain connects TRBV28 to TRBJ2-7; tentative D call: TRBD2 (5 bases). The CDR3 totals 15 residues. Germline V CDR1 and CDR2: MDHEN, SYDVKM. V was shortened by 6 bases and J by 7 bases, with 22 bases between the two germline ends.

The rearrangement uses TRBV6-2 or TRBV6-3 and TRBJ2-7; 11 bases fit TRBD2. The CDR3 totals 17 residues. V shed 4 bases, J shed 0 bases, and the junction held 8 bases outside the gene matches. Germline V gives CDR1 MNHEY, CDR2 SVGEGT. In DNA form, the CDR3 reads TGTGCCAGCAGTTTTTCCTATAGCGGGAGGGGCTCCTACGAGCAGTACTTC. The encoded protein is CASSFSYSGRGSYEQYF.

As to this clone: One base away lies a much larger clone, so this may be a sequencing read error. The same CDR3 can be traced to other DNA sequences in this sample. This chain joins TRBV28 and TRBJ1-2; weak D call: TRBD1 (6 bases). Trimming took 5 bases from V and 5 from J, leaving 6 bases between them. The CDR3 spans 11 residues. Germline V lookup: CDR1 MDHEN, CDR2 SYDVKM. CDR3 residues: CASSTGYGYTF. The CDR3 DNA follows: TGTGCCAGCAGTACAGGGTATGGCTACACCTTC.

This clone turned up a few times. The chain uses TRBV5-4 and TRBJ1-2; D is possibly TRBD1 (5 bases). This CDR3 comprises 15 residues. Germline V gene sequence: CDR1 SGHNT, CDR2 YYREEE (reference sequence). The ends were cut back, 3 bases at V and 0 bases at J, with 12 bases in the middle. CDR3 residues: CASSSAGLPNYGYTF. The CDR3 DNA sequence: TGTGCCAGCAGCTCCGCGGGGCTCCCTAACTATGGCTACACCTTC.

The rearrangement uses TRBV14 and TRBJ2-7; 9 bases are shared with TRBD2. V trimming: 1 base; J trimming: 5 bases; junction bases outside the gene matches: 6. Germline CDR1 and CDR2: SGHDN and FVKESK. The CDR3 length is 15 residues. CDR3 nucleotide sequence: TGTGCCAGCAGCCAAGTCAGGCGGGGGGGACACGAGCAGTACTTC. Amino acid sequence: CASSQVRRGGHEQYF.

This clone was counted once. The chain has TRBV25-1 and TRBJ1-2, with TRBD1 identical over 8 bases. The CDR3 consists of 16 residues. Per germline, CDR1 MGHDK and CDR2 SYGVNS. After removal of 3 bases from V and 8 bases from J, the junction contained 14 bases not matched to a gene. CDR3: CASSERVGRGHRGYTF. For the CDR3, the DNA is TGTGCCAGCAGTGAGAGGGTCGGCAGGGGGCATCGCGGCTACACCTTC.

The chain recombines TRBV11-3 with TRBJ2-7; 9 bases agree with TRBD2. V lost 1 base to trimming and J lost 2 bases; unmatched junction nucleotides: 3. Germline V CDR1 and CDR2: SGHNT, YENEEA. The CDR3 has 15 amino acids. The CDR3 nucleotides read TGTGCCAGCAGCTTAGGGACTAGCGTCCCCTACGAGCAGTACTTC. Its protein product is CASSLGTSVPYEQYF.

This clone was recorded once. In nucleotides, the CDR3 is TGTGCCAGCAGGGCGACCGGGGAGCAGTTCTTC. Translated, it gives CASRATGEQFF. The chain recombines TRBV25-1 with TRBJ2-1; D is uncertain. Germline CDR1 and CDR2: MGHDK and SYGVNS. V lost 6 bases and J 10 bases, leaving 10 bases between the germline ends. CDR3 length equals 11 residues.

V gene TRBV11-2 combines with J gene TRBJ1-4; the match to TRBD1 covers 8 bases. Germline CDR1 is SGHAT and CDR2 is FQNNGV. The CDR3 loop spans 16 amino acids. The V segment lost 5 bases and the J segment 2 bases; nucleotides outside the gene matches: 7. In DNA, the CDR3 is TGTGCCAGCAGCACAGGGGGGGGGAACACTAATGAAAAACTGTTTTTT. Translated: CASSTGGGNTNEKLFF. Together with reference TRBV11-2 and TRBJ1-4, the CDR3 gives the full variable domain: EAGVAQSPRYKIIEKRQSVAFWCNPISGHATLYWYQQILGQGPKLLIQFQNNGVVDDSQLPKDRFSAERLKGVDSTLKIQPAKLEDSAVYLCASSTGGGNTNEKLFFGSGTQLSVL.

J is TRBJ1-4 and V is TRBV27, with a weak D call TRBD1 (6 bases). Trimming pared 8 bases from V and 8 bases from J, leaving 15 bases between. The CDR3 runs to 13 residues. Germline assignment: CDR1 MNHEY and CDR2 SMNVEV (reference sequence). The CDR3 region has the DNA TGTGCCAGCGGGGGCAGGGGTGGAGAAAAACTGTTTTTT. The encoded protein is CASGGRGGEKLFF.

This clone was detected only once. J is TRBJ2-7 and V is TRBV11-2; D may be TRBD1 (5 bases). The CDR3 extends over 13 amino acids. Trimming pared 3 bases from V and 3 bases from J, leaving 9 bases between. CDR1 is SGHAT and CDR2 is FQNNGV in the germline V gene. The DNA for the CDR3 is TGTGCCAGCAGCTTCCCAGGGAACTACGAGCAGTACTTC. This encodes CASSFPGNYEQYF.